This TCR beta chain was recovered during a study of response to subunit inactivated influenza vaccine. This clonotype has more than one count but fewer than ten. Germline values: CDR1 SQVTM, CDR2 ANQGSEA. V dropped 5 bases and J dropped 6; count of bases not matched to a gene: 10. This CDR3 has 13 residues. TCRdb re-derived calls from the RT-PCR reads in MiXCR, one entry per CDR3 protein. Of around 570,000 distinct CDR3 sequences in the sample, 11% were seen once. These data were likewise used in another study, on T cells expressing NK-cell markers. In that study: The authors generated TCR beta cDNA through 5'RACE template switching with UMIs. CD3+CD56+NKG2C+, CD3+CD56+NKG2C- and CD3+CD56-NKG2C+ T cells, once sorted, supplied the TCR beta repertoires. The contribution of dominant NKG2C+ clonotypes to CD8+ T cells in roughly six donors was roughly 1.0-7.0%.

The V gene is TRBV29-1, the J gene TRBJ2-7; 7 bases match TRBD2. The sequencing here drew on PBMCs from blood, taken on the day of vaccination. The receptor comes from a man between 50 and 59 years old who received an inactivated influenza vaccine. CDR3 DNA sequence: TGCAGCGTTAGGATGGCGGGAGTGCGCGAGCAGTACTTC. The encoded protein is CSVRMAGVREQYF.